Reported below is one T cell receptor (beta chain). This sample stems from a study of blood T cell repertoires in COVID-19. About the research overall: The analysed material was cDNA or gDNA that came from T cells, B-cell-depleted T cells, or PBMCs.

The CDR3 is made up of 13 amino acids. V lost 5 bases, J lost 5 bases, and 9 bases lay in between. The germline V gene has CDR1 MNHEY and CDR2 SMNVEV (reference sequence). Per the study methods: From reference gene primer amplification, estimates of nucleated cell counts were derived. TCRdb keeps only in-frame clones here, not all; method: immunoSEQ multiplex PCR. The DNA was the basis for D and trimming; V, J and clone size are from that table. The data contain roughly 180,000 clones, about 95% of them singletons. The chain is built from TRBV27 and TRBJ2-2; TRBD1 is a possible D gene (5 bases). Sequencing used peripheral blood. This TCR came from a man aged 30-40 years with COVID-19, enrolled during active disease. The chain's CDR3 is CASSVRETGELFF. In DNA, the CDR3 is TGTGCCAGCAGTGTCAGGGAAACCGGGGAGCTGTTTTTT.